The entry that follows covers one T cell receptor (beta chain) sequence. Its matching antigen is unknown. The data originate from a study of blood T cells in healthy people across ages. Study-wide results and caveats: CMV infection status of these donors was not known.

PCR was performed a second time for about 7 to 11 cycles using a sample-barcoded 5' primer and a J-beta primer mix. MiXCR was run by TCRdb on the 5' RACE reads, yielding one entry per CDR3 protein. The profile shows under 1,100,000 distinct CDR3 sequences, almost 25% of them singletons. These data also featured in a second study, about T cells of mothers and their children. From that second work: Over 8 million reads per mother and roughly 3 million per child were obtained. Persistent microchimeric T cell clones were sought, and none were detected.

The sample consisted of blood. This sequence was found in a girl aged 2 to 9 in good health.

The CDR3 sequence: CASSQGILTAVNTGELFF. The DNA for the CDR3 is TGCGCCAGCAGCCAAGGAATCTTAACAGCGGTGAACACCGGGGAGCTGTTTTTT. The chain links TRBV4-1 to TRBJ2-2; perhaps TRBD2 as D (5 bases). This CDR3 has 18 residues. Germline V CDR1 and CDR2: MGHRA, YSYEKL. V lost 1 base to trimming and J lost 1 base, with 16 bases between them.